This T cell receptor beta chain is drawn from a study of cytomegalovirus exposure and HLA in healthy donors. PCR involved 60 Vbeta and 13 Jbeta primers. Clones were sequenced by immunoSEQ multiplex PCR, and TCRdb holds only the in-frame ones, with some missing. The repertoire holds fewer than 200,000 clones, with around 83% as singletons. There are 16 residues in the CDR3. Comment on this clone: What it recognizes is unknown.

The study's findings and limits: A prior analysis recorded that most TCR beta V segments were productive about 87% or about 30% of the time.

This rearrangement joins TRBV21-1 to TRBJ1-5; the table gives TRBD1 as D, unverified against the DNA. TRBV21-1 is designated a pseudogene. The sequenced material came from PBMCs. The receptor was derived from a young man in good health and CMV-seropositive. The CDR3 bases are TGTGCCAGCAGCAAAGAGTACAGGGCGGCCAATCAGCCCCAGCATTTT. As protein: CASSKEYRAANQPQHF.